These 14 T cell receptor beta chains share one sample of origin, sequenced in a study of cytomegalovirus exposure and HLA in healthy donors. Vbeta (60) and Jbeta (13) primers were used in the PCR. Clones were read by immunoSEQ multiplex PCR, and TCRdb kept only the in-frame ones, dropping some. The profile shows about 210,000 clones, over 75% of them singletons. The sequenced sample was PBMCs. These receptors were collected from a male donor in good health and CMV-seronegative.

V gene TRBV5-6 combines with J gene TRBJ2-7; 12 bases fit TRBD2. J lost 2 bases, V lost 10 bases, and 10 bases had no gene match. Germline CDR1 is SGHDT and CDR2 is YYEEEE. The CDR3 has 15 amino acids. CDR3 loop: CASYRLAGEPYEQYF. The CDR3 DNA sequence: TGTGCCTCCTACCGACTAGCGGGAGAACCCTACGAGCAGTACTTC.

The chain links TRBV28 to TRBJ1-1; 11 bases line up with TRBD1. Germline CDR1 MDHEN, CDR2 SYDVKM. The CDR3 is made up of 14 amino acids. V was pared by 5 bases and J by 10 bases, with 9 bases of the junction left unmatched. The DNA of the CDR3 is TGTGCCAGCAGTCCTGTCCCGGGACAGGGGGTAGCTTTCTTT. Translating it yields CASSPVPGQGVAFF.

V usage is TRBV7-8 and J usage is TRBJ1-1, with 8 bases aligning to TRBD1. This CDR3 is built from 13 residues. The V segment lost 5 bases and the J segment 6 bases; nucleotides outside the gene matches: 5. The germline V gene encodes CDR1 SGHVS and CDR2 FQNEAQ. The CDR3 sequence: CASSPDRGAEAFF. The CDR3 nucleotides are TGTGCCAGCAGCCCAGACAGGGGCGCTGAAGCTTTCTTT.

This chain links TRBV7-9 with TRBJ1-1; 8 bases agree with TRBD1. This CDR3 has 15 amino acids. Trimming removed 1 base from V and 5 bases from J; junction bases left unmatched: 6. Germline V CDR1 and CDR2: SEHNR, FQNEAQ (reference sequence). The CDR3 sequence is CASSLVGQGLTEAFF. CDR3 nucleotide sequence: TGTGCCAGCAGCTTAGTTGGACAGGGTTTAACTGAAGCTTTCTTT.

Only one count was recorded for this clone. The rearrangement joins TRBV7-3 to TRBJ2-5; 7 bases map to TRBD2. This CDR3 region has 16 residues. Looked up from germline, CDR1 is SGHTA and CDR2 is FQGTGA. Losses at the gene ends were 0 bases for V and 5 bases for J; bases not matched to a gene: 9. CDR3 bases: TGTGCCAGCAGCTTAACGGGACTAAGGACGGTGGAGACCCAGTACTTC. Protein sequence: CASSLTGLRTVETQYF. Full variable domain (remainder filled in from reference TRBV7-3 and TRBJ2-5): GAGVSQTPSNKVTEKGKYVELRCDPISGHTALYWYRQSLGQGPEFLIYFQGTGAADDSGLPNDRFFAVRPEGSVSTLKIQRTERGDSAVYLCASSLTGLRTVETQYFGPGTRLLVL.

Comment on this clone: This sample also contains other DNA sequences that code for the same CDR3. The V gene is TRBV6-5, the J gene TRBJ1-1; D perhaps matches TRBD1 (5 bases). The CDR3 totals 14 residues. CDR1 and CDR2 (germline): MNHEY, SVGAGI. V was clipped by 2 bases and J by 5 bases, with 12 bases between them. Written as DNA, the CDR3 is TGTGCCAGCAGTTACGGGGGGATTGGAACTGAAGCTTTCTTT. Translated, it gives CASSYGGIGTEAFF.

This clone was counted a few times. The CDR3 loop reads CASREGQGTGNTIYF. Written as DNA, the CDR3 is TGTGCCAGCAGGGAGGGACAGGGAACAGGAAACACCATATATTTT. The chain links TRBV2 to TRBJ1-3; 9 positions match TRBD1. V dropped 6 bases and J dropped 4; count of bases not matched to a gene: 7. CDR1 and CDR2 from the germline V gene are SNHLY and FYNNEI. This CDR3 is built from 15 residues.

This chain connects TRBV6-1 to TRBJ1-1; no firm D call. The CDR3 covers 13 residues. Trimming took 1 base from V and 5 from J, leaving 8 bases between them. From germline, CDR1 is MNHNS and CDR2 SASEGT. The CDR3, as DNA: TGTGCCAGCAGTGAAGACAGAGGGACTGAAGCTTTCTTT. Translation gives CASSEDRGTEAFF.

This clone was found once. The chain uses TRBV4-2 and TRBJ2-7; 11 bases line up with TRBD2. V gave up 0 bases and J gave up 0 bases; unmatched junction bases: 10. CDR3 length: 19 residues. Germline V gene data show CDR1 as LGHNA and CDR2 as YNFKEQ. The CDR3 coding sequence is TGTGCCAGCAGCCAAGATCTGAATAGCGGGGGGGGAAGCTCCTACGAGCAGTACTTC. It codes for CASSQDLNSGGGSSYEQYF.

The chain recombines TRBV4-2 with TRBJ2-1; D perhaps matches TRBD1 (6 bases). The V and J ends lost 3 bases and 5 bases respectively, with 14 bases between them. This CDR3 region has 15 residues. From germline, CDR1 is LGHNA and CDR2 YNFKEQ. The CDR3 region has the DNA TGTGCCAGCAGCCAGGAACCGGGACACCACAATGAGCAGTTCTTC. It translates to CASSQEPGHHNEQFF.

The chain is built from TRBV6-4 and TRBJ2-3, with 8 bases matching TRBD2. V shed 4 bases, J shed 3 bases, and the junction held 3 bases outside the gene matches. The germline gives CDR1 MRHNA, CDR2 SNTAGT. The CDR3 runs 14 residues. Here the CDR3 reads CASSVRGGTDTQYF. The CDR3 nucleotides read TGTGCCAGCAGTGTCCGGGGGGGAACAGATACGCAGTATTTT.

This CDR3 reads CASSQPTSGRIHEQFF. The CDR3 nucleotides are TGCGCCAGCAGCCAACCTACTAGCGGGAGGATCCATGAGCAGTTCTTC. This chain connects TRBV4-1 to TRBJ2-1; TRBD2 aligns across 12 bases. The CDR3 spans 16 residues. With V trimmed by 2 bases and J by 8 bases, 7 bases remained unmatched. The germline gives CDR1 MGHRA, CDR2 YSYEKL.

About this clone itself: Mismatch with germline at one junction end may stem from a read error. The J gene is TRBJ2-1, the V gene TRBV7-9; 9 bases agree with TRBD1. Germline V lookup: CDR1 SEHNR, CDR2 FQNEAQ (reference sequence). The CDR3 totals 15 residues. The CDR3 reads CSSSQTGGRDNEQFF. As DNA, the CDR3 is TGTTCCAGCAGCCAAACAGGGGGCAGGGACAATGAGCAGTTCTTC.

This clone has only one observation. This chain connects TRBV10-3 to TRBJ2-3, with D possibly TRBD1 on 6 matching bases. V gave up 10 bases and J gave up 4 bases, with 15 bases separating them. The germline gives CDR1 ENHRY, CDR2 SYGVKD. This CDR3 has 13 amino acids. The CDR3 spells CATDQGSADTQYF. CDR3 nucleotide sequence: TGTGCCACGGACCAGGGGAGCGCAGATACGCAGTATTTT.